The source of this T cell receptor (beta chain) is a study of blood T cells in healthy people across ages. Study conclusions and caveats: Among long-lived donors, naive CD4+ cells were more numerous and diversity higher than in aged donors.

Sample-barcoded 5' priming and a J-beta primer mix drove a second PCR of about 7 to 12 cycles. TCRdb re-called the 5' RACE reads through MiXCR, storing one row per CDR3 protein. The repertoire holds 1.5 million to 2 million distinct CDR3 sequences, with around 36% as singletons. Comments on this clonotype: Its antigen is not identified.

The TCR comes from a woman aged 30 to 39 in good health. What was sequenced was blood.

CDR3 region: CASTPRTDYGYTF. The DNA of the CDR3 is TGTGCCAGCACCCCTAGGACCGACTATGGCTACACCTTC. The chain links TRBV28 to TRBJ1-2; D gene uncertain. Looked up from germline, CDR1 is MDHEN and CDR2 is SYDVKM. The V gene lost 7 bases and the J gene lost 3 bases, with 12 bases spanning the gap. The CDR3 has 13 residues.